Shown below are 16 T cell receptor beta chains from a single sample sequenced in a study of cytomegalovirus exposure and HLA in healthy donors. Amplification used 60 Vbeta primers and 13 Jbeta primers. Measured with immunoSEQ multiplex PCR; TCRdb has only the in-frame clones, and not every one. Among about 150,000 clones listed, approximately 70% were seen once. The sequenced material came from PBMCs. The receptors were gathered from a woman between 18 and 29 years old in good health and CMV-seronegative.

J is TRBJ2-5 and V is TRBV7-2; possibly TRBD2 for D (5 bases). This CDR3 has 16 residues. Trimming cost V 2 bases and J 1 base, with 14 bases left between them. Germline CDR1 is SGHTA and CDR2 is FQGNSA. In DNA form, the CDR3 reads TGTGCCAGCAGCTTAAATGGACTGTCCTTCCAAGAGACCCAGTACTTC. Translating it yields CASSLNGLSFQETQYF.

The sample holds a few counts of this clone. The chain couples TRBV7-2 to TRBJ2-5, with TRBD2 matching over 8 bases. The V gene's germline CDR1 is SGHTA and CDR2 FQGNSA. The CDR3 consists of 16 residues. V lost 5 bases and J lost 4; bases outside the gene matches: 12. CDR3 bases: TGTGCCAGCAGCCCCCGGACGGGGGGGCGTCGAGAGACCCAGTACTTC. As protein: CASSPRTGGRRETQYF.

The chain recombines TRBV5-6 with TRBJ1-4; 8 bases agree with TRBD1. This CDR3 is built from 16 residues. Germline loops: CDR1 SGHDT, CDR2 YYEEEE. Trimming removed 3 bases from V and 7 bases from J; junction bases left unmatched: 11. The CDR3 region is CASSSYGPGQAEKLFF. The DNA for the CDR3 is TGTGCCAGCAGCTCTTACGGACCGGGACAGGCTGAAAAACTGTTTTTT.

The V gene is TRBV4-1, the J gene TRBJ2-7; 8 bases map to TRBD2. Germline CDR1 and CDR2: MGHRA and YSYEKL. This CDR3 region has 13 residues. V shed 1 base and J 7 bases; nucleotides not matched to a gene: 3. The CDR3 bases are TGCGCCAGCAGCCAAGGGTTAGCGGGAGAGCAGTACTTC. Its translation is CASSQGLAGEQYF.

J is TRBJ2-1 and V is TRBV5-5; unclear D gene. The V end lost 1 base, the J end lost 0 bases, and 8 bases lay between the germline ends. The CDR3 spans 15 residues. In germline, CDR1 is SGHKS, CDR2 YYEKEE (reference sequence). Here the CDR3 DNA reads TGTGCCAGCAGCTTGATGATAGACTCCTACAATGAGCAGTTCTTC. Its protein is CASSLMIDSYNEQFF. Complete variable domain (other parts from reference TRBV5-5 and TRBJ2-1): DAGVTQSPTHLIKTRGQQVTLRCSPISGHKSVSWYQQVLGQGPQFIFQYYEKEERGRGNFPDRFSARQFPNYSSELNVNALLLGDSALYLCASSLMIDSYNEQFFGPGTRLTVL.

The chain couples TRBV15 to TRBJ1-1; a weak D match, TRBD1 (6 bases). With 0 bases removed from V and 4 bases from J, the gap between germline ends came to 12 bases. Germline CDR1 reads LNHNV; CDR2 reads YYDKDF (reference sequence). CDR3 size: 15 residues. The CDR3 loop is CATSRDVSGVTEAFF. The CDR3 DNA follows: TGTGCCACCAGCAGAGATGTTTCAGGGGTCACTGAAGCTTTCTTT.

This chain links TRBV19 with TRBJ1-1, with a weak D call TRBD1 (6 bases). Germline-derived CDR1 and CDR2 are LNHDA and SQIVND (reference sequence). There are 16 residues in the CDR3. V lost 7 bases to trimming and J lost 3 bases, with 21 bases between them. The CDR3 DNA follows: TGTGCCAGTATCGCCAAGCGCAGGGGAGGGGACACTGAAGCTTTCTTT. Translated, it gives CASIAKRRGGDTEAFF. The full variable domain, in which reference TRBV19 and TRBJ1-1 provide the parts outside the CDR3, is DGGITQSPKYLFRKEGQNVTLSCEQNLNHDAMYWYRQDPGQGLRLIYYSQIVNDFQKGDIAEGYSVSREKKESFPLTVTSAQKNPTAFYLCASIAKRRGGDTEAFFGQGTRLTVV.

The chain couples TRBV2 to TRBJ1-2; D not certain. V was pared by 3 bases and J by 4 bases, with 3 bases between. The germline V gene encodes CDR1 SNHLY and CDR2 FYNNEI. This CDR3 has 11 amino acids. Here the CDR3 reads CASSDFYGYTF. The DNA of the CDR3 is TGTGCCAGCAGTGACTTCTATGGCTACACCTTC.

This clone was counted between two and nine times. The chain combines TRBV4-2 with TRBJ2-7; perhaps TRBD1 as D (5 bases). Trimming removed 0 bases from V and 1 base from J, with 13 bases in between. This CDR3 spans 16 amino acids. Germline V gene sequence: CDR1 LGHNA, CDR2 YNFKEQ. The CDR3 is CASSQDTPGPSYEQYF. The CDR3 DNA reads TGTGCCAGCAGCCAAGATACGCCAGGGCCTTCCTACGAGCAGTACTTC.

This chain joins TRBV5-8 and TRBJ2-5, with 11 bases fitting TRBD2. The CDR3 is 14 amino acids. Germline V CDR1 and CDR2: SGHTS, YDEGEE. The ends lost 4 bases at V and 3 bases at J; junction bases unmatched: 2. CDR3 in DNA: TGTGCCAGCAGCCGGGGACTAGCGGAAGAGACCCAGTACTTC. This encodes CASSRGLAEETQYF.

CDR3 DNA: TGTGCCAGCACCCTAAGCGGTAATGAGCAGTTCTTC. Protein: CASTLSGNEQFF. This chain links TRBV6-6 with TRBJ2-1; tentative D call: TRBD2 (5 bases). The germline CDR1 and CDR2 sequences are MNHNY and SVGAGI (reference sequence). There are 12 residues in the CDR3. The germline V and J ends were trimmed by 7 bases and 7 bases, with 11 bases remaining between them.

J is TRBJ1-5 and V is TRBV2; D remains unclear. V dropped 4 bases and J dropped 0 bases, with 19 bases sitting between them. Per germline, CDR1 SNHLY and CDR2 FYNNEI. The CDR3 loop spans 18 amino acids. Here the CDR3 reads CASSGFRFRSDSNQPQHF. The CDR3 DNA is TGTGCCAGCAGTGGTTTCAGGTTTCGCTCGGATAGCAATCAGCCCCAGCATTTT.

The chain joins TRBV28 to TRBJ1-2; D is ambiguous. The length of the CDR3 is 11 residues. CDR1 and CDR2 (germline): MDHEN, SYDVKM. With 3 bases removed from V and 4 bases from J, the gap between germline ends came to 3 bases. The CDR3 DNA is TGTGCCAGCAGTTTGAGCTATGGCTACACCTTC. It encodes CASSLSYGYTF.

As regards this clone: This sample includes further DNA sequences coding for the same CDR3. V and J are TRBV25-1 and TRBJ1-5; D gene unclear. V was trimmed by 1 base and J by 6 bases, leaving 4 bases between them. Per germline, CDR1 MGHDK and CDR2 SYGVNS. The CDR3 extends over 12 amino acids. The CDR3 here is CASSESGQPQHF. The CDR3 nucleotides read TGTGCCAGCAGTGAATCGGGTCAGCCCCAGCATTTT.

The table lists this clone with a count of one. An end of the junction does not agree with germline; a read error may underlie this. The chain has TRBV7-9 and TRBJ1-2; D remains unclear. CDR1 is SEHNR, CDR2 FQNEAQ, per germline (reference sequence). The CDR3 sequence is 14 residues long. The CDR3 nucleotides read TGTTCCAGCAGCTTAGGAGTCACCGGCTATGGCTACACCTTC. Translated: CSSSLGVTGYGYTF.

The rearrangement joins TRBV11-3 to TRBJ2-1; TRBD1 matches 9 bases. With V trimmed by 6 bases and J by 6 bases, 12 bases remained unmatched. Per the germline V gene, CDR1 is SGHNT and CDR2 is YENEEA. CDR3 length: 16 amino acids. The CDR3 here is CASSSPPGQGANEQFF. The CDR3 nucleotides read TGTGCCAGCAGTTCGCCCCCGGGACAGGGCGCCAATGAGCAGTTCTTC.